The 29 T cell receptor beta chains in this list originate from one sample, sequenced in a study of shared clonotypes between healthy human individuals. Libraries were prepared by immunoSEQ multiplex PCR; TCRdb keeps only in-frame clonotypes and omits some of them. The table shows roughly 400,000 clones, with 90% to 98% occurring only once. Specimen: memory CD8+ T cells sorted from blood. Subset reported: CD45RO+ cells pooled with CCR7-negative TemRA cells. These receptors all come from a man between 25 and 39 years old in good health.

This sequence joins TRBV6-5 and TRBJ1-5; 8 bases are a match to TRBD1. Germline trimming cut 8 bases from V and 2 bases from J; bases unmatched to any gene: 5. The length of the CDR3 is 14 residues. CDR1 is MNHEY, CDR2 SVGAGI, per germline. Here the CDR3 DNA reads TGTGCCAGCGCACCGACAGGGGGCAATCAGCCCCAGCATTTT. This translates into CASAPTGGNQPQHF.

V and J are TRBV28 and TRBJ1-5; D is ambiguous. Germline CDR1 reads MDHEN; CDR2 reads SYDVKM. The CDR3 runs 14 residues. Trimming shortened V by 8 bases and J by 6 bases, and 17 bases separated the two germline ends. DNA for the CDR3: TGTGCCAGCGGGGAAGGAGGAATGAGTCAGCCCCAGCATTTT. It yields the protein CASGEGGMSQPQHF. The full variable domain, with the rest looked up from reference TRBV28 and TRBJ1-5, is DVKVTQSSRYLVKRTGEKVFLECVQDMDHENMFWYRQDPGLGLRLIYFSYDVKMKEKGDIPEGYSVSREKKERFSLILESASTNQTSMYLCASGEGGMSQPQHFGDGTRLSIL.

The chain recombines TRBV10-2 with TRBJ1-2, with D possibly TRBD1 on 5 matching bases. From germline, CDR1 is WSHSY and CDR2 SAAADI. V was trimmed by 3 bases and J by 4 bases, leaving 15 bases between them. This CDR3 is built from 15 residues. The CDR3 spells CASSERMGGIYGYTF. The CDR3 bases are TGCGCCAGCAGTGAACGCATGGGGGGTATCTATGGCTACACCTTC.

J is TRBJ2-5 and V is TRBV5-1; either TRBD1 or TRBD2 may supply D (6 bases each). Per germline, CDR1 SGHRS and CDR2 YFSETQ. The CDR3 has 15 residues. V lost 0 bases to trimming and J lost 5 bases, with 14 bases between them. The CDR3 DNA sequence: TGCGCCAGCAGCTTGGCTTCGGGGGCGAAGGAGACCCAGTACTTC. The encoded protein is CASSLASGAKETQYF.

This chain links TRBV14 with TRBJ2-5, with D unclear. The CDR3 contains 12 residues. Germline CDR1 is SGHDN and CDR2 is FVKESK. The V end lost 6 bases, the J end lost 3 bases, and 8 bases lay between the germline ends. This chain's CDR3 is CASSHMEETQYF. The CDR3, as DNA: TGTGCCAGCAGTCACATGGAAGAGACCCAGTACTTC.

This chain connects TRBV5-1 to TRBJ2-7; 11 bases align to TRBD2. Germline CDR1 and CDR2: SGHRS and YFSETQ. This CDR3 contains 15 residues. The J segment lost 4 bases and the V segment lost 2 bases, leaving 5 bases of the junction unmatched. The DNA for the CDR3 is TGCGCCAGCAGCTTTAGCGGGAGGGCCCAGTACGAGCAGTACTTC. Its translation: CASSFSGRAQYEQYF.

In regard to this clone: Other DNA sequences in the sample encode the same CDR3. The genes are TRBV5-5 and TRBJ2-1, with D possibly TRBD2 on 5 matching bases. With 2 bases removed from V and 0 bases from J, the gap between germline ends came to 9 bases. Germline V gives CDR1 SGHKS, CDR2 YYEKEE (reference sequence). The CDR3 spans 15 residues. The chain's CDR3 is CASSLAVSSYNEQFF. The CDR3 nucleotides read TGTGCCAGCAGCTTAGCGGTTAGCTCCTACAATGAGCAGTTCTTC.

The J gene is TRBJ2-1, the V gene TRBV6-1; 10 positions agree with TRBD2. This CDR3 has 13 amino acids. From germline, CDR1 is MNHNS and CDR2 SASEGT. Trimming at V came to 6 bases and at J to 8 bases, leaving 4 bases not matched to a gene. The CDR3 sequence is CASSGTSVHEQFF. CDR3 nucleotides: TGTGCCAGCAGCGGGACTAGCGTTCATGAGCAGTTCTTC.

CDR3 amino acids: CASSEPSQMGTGELFF. The CDR3 DNA sequence: TGTGCCAGCAGCGAACCATCTCAGATGGGCACCGGGGAGCTGTTTTTT. The chain links TRBV27 to TRBJ2-2; D not certain. Germline loops: CDR1 MNHEY, CDR2 SMNVEV (reference sequence). CDR3 size: 16 residues. The V end lost 6 bases, the J end lost 4 bases, and 18 bases lay between the germline ends.

The chain employs TRBV6-1 and TRBJ2-1, with 10 bases aligning to TRBD2. The CDR3 totals 14 residues. The germline V gene has CDR1 MNHNS and CDR2 SASEGT. V was pared by 6 bases and J by 8 bases, with 7 bases of the junction left unmatched. The CDR3 here is CASRLAGGSDEQFF. CDR3 in DNA: TGTGCCAGCAGATTAGCGGGAGGATCTGATGAGCAGTTCTTC.

The chain combines TRBV5-1 with TRBJ2-3, with D maybe TRBD2 (6 bases). This CDR3 is built from 16 residues. V lost 4 bases and J lost 2, with 17 bases in between. The germline V gene has CDR1 SGHRS and CDR2 YFSETQ. Written as DNA, the CDR3 is TGCGCCAGCAGCCCAACTGTGGCGGGACCCACAGATACGCAGTATTTT. This sequence encodes CASSPTVAGPTDTQYF.

Here the CDR3 DNA reads TGTGCCAGGAAGCGGGAGATTATCTCTGAAGCTTTCTTT. Translating gives CARKREIISEAFF. This chain connects TRBV2 to TRBJ1-1; D remains ambiguous. The CDR3 covers 13 residues. Germline CDR1 is SNHLY and CDR2 is FYNNEI. V was cut by 9 bases and J by 6 bases, with 17 bases left in between. Filled out from reference TRBV2 and TRBJ1-1, the complete variable domain reads EPEVTQTPSHQVTQMGQEVILRCVPISNHLYFYWYRQILGQKVEFLVSFYNNEISEKSEIFDDQFSVERPDGSNFTLKIRSTKLEDSAMYFCARKREIISEAFFGQGTRLTVV.

V gene TRBV28 combines with J gene TRBJ1-2; no clear D gene. The germline CDR1 and CDR2 sequences are MDHEN and SYDVKM. The CDR3 loop spans 13 amino acids. Trimming cost V 1 base and J 8 bases, with 11 bases left between them. The chain's CDR3 is CASSLYKAAGYTF. The CDR3, as DNA: TGTGCCAGCAGTTTATATAAAGCGGCCGGCTACACCTTC.

This clone was detected only once. CDR3 nucleotide sequence: TGTGCCAGCAGTCAGACTAGCGGGACCACAGATACGCAGTATTTT. Protein sequence: CASSQTSGTTDTQYF. The chain links TRBV7-9 to TRBJ2-3, with 11 positions matching TRBD2. J lost 2 bases, V lost 6 bases, and 4 bases had no gene match. CDR1 is SEHNR and CDR2 is FQNEAQ in the germline V gene (reference sequence). CDR3 length: 15 amino acids.

The J gene is TRBJ1-1, the V gene TRBV4-2; tentative D call: TRBD1 (6 bases). There are 15 residues in the CDR3. CDR1 and CDR2 (germline): LGHNA, YNFKEQ. The V end was cut by 0 bases, the J end by 1 base, with 9 bases between. CDR3 sequence reads: CASSQDRGQNTEAFF. Written as DNA, the CDR3 is TGTGCCAGCAGCCAAGACAGGGGACAGAACACTGAAGCTTTCTTT.

This clone was seen just once. The genes are TRBV4-1 and TRBJ2-5; TRBD1 might be the D (6 bases). V gave up 4 bases and J gave up 2 bases, with 11 bases separating them. Germline V gene lookup returns CDR1 MGHRA and CDR2 YSYEKL. The CDR3 is 14 residues long. CDR3 protein: CASSLQGLQETQYF. The CDR3 region has the DNA TGCGCCAGCAGCCTACAGGGCTTACAAGAGACCCAGTACTTC.

The chain joins TRBV9 to TRBJ2-1, with D possibly TRBD1 on 7 matching bases. The germline V gene encodes CDR1 SGDLS and CDR2 YYNGEE. The CDR3 spans 18 residues. V shed 0 bases and J shed 2 bases, with 18 bases lying between them. The CDR3 here is CASSVGTFAGQTYNEQFF. CDR3 DNA sequence: TGTGCCAGCAGCGTAGGAACCTTCGCGGGACAGACCTACAATGAGCAGTTCTTC. The variable domain in full, with the rest retrieved from reference TRBV9 and TRBJ2-1, is DSGVTQTPKHLITATGQRVTLRCSPRSGDLSVYWYQQSLDQGLQFLIQYYNGEERAKGNILERFSAQQFPDLHSELNLSSLELGDSALYFCASSVGTFAGQTYNEQFFGPGTRLTVL.

The gene calls are TRBV2 and TRBJ2-7; 11 nucleotides line up with TRBD2. The length of the CDR3 is 15 residues. J gave up 6 bases and V 6 bases, and 10 bases lay outside the gene matches. CDR1 and CDR2 from the germline V gene are SNHLY and FYNNEI. In DNA form, the CDR3 reads TGTGCCAGCAGGAAAATAGCGGGAGGGCGGTCCGAGCAGTACTTC. This encodes CASRKIAGGRSEQYF.

V and J are TRBV19 and TRBJ1-4, with unresolved D. From germline, CDR1 is LNHDA and CDR2 SQIVND (reference sequence). V shed 3 bases and J shed 8 bases, with 7 bases lying between them. The CDR3 contains 12 residues. For the CDR3, the DNA is TGTGCCAGTAGTATCCTTAGGGAAAAACTGTTTTTT. This sequence encodes CASSILREKLFF.

The chain employs TRBV25-1 and TRBJ1-1; D is perhaps TRBD1 (5 bases). CDR1 and CDR2 from the germline V gene are MGHDK and SYGVNS. The CDR3 consists of 10 residues. Trimming took 10 bases from V and 4 from J, leaving 7 bases between them. The CDR3 reads CAIGGTEAFF. The CDR3 DNA reads as TGTGCCATCGGGGGCACTGAAGCTTTCTTT.

CDR3 DNA sequence: TGTGCCAGCAGCTTGGGCCAGGGATCGCCGGGCGGCTACACCTTC. It translates to CASSLGQGSPGGYTF. V is TRBV5-8 and J is TRBJ1-2; a weak D match, TRBD1 (5 bases). Germline V lookup: CDR1 SGHTS, CDR2 YDEGEE. This CDR3 region has 15 residues. V was trimmed by 0 bases and J by 8 bases, leaving 17 bases between them. Full variable domain (rest looked up from reference TRBV5-8 and TRBJ1-2): EAGVTQSPTHLIKTRGQQATLRCSPISGHTSVYWYQQALGLGLQFLLWYDEGEERNRGNFPPRFSGRQFPNYSSELNVNALELEDSALYLCASSLGQGSPGGYTFGSGTRLTVV.

To note about this clone: A junction boundary mismatches the germline segment, possibly from a read error. The rearrangement uses TRBV7-7 and TRBJ2-7, with unresolved D. Germline V gene sequence: CDR1 SSHAT, CDR2 FNYEAQ (reference sequence). The CDR3 spans 14 residues. The CDR3 coding sequence is TGTGCTAGCAGCTTTTCCGTAAGGTCGTCCGAGCAGTACTTC. Its protein product is CASSFSVRSSEQYF.

V is TRBV4-2 and J is TRBJ1-3, with 7 bases fitting TRBD1. This CDR3 region has 17 residues. Germline CDR1 LGHNA, CDR2 YNFKEQ. The V and J ends lost 0 bases and 8 bases, in that order; junction bases with no gene match: 13. The CDR3 DNA sequence: TGTGCCAGCAGCCAAGACGGAAGAGGGACTGGGACAGACACCATATATTTT. Protein product: CASSQDGRGTGTDTIYF.

The rearrangement links TRBV28 to TRBJ1-2, with D tentatively TRBD1 (6 bases). V was shortened by 6 bases and J by 6 bases, with 17 bases between the two germline ends. The germline V gene has CDR1 MDHEN and CDR2 SYDVKM. The CDR3 totals 14 residues. In DNA, the CDR3 is TGTGCCAGCAGCTCCGGGACACCAGTTGATGGCTACACCTTC. Residues: CASSSGTPVDGYTF.

The CDR3 region has the DNA TGTGCCATCAGTGAGTCGGGGGCCCCGAGCTCTGGGGCCAACGTCCTGACTTTC. Residues: CAISESGAPSSGANVLTF. This chain uses TRBV10-3 with TRBJ2-6; a weak D match, TRBD1 (6 bases). The CDR3 runs 18 residues. The germline V gene encodes CDR1 ENHRY and CDR2 SYGVKD. V gave up 0 bases and J gave up 0 bases, with 12 bases separating them.

This chain connects TRBV4-1 to TRBJ2-1; 10 nucleotides agree with TRBD2. Per the germline V gene, CDR1 is MGHRA and CDR2 is YSYEKL. After removal of 3 bases from V and 6 bases from J, the junction contained 11 bases not matched to a gene. The CDR3 spans 17 residues. The CDR3 here is CASSQINLAGVRNEQFF. CDR3 sequence (DNA): TGCGCCAGCAGCCAGATCAATCTAGCGGGAGTCCGCAATGAGCAGTTCTTC.

The chain joins TRBV6-1 to TRBJ2-5, with 9 nucleotides matching TRBD2. Trimming took 5 bases from V and 4 from J; bases not matched to a gene: 5. In germline, CDR1 is MNHNS, CDR2 SASEGT. The CDR3 totals 14 residues. The CDR3 nucleotides read TGTGCCAGCAGTCCGGGACTAGCAGGAGAGACCCAGTACTTC. Translated: CASSPGLAGETQYF.

The V call is TRBV2, the J call TRBJ2-1; 10 positions match TRBD1. Germline V CDR1 and CDR2: SNHLY, FYNNEI. With 9 bases clipped from V and 6 bases from J, the junction kept 8 bases outside the gene matches. This CDR3 comprises 14 residues. The CDR3 reads CASTDRGRTNEQFF. The DNA for the CDR3 is TGTGCCAGTACCGACAGGGGGCGAACCAATGAGCAGTTCTTC.

This clone is a singleton in its sample. This sequence joins TRBV7-9 and TRBJ2-5; D is undetermined. Germline lookup yields CDR1 SEHNR and CDR2 FQNEAQ (reference sequence). The length of the CDR3 is 12 residues. The germline V and J ends were trimmed by 5 bases and 3 bases, with 7 bases remaining between them. The CDR3 reads CASSVKEETQYF. The CDR3 DNA follows: TGTGCCAGCAGCGTGAAGGAAGAGACCCAGTACTTC.